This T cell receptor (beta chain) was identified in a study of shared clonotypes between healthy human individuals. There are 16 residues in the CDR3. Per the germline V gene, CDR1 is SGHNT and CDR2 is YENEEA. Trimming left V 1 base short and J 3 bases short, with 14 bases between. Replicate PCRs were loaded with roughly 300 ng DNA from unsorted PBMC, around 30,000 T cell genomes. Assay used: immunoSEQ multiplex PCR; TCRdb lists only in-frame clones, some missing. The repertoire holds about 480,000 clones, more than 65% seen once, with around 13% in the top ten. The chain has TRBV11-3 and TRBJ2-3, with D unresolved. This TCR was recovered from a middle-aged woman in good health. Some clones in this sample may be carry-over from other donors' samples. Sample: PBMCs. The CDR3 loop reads CASSLGVSEVTDTQYF. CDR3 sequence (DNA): TGTGCCAGCAGCTTAGGCGTCAGCGAAGTGACAGATACGCAGTATTTT.